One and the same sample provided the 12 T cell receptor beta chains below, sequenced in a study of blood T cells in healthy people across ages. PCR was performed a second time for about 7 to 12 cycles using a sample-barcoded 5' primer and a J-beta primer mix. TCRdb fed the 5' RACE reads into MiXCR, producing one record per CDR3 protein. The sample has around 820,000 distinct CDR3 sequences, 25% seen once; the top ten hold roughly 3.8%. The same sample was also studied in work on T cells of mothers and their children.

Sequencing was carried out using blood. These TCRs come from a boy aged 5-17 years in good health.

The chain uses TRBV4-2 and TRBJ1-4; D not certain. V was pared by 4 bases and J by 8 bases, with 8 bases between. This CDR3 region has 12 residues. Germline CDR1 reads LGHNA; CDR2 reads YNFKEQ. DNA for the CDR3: TGTGCCAGCAGCCGACTGGGGGAAAAACTGTTTTTT. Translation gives CASSRLGEKLFF.

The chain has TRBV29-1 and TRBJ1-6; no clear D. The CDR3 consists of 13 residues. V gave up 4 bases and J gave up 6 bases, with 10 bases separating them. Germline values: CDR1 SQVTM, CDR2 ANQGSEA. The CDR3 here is CSVAWGGNSPLHF. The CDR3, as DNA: TGCAGCGTTGCGTGGGGTGGTAATTCACCCCTCCACTTT. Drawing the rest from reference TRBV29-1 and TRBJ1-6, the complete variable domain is SAVISQKPSRDICQRGTSLTIQCQVDSQVTMMFWYRQQPGQSLTLIATANQGSEATYESGFVIDKFPISRPNLTFSTLTVSNMSPEDSSIYLCSVAWGGNSPLHFGNGTRLTVT.

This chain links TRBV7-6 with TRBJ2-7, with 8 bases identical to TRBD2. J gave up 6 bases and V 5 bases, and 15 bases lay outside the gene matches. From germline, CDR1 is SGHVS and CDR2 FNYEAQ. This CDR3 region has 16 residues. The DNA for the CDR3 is TGTGCCAGCAGCCCGTCCCGGACTAGCTGGGTGGGCGAGCAGTACTTC. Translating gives CASSPSRTSWVGEQYF.

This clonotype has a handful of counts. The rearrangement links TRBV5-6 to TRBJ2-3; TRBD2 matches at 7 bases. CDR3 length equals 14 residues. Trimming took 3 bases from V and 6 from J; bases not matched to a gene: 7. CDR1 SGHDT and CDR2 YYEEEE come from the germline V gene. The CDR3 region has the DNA TGTGCCAGCAGCTACGGGGGGTTTAGTGATACGCAGTATTTT. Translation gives CASSYGGFSDTQYF.

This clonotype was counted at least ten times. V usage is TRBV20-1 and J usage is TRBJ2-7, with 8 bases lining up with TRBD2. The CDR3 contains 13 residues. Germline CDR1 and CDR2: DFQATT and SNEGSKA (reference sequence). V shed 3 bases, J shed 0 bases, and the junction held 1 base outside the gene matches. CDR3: CSASSGNSYEQYF. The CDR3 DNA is TGCAGTGCTAGTAGCGGGAACTCCTACGAGCAGTACTTC.

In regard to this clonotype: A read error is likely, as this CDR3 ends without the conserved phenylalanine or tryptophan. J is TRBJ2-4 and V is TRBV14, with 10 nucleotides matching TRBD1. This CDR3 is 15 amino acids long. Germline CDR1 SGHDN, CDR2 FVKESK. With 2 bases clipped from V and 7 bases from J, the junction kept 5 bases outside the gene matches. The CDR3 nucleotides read TGTGCCAGCAGCCAAACTGGGGGACAGGGGAACATTCAGTACTTA. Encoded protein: CASSQTGGQGNIQYL.

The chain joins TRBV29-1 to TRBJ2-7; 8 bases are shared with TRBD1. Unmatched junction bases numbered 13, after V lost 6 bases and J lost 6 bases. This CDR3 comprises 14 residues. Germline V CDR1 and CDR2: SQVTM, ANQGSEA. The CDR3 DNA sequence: TGCAGCGTCCCCTTACGGACAGGGTCGCTCGAGCAGTACTTC. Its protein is CSVPLRTGSLEQYF.

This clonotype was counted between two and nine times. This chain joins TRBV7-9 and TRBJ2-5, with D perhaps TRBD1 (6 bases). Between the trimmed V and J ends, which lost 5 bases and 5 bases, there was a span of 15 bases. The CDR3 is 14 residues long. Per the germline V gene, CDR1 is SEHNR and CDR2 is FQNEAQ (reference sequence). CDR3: CASSEKQGTETQYF. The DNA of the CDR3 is TGTGCCAGCAGCGAAAAACAGGGTACTGAGACCCAGTACTTC.

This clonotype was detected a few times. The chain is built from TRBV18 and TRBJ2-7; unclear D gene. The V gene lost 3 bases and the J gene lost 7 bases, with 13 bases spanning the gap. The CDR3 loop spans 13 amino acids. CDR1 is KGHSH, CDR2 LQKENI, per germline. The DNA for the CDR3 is TGTGCCAGCTCACCCGGCCCATTGGGGGAGCAGTACTTC. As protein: CASSPGPLGEQYF.

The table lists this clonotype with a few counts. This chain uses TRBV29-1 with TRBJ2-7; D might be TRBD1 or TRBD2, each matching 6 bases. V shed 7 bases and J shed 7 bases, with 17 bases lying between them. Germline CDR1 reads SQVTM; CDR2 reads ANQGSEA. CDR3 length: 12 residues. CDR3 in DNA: TGCAGCGCCGCGGACAGCCGGGGGGAGCAGTACTTC. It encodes CSAADSRGEQYF.

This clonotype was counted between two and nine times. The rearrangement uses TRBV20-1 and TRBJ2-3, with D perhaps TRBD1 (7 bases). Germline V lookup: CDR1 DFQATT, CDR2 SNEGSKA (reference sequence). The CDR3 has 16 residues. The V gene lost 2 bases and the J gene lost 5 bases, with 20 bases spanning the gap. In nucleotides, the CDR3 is TGCAGTGCTAGAAACCAGGGGGAGGTTGTCGGAGATACGCAGTATTTT. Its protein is CSARNQGEVVGDTQYF.

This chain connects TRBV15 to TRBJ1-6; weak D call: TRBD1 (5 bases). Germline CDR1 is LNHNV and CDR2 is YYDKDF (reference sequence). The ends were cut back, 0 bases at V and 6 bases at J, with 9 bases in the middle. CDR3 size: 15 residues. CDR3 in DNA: TGTGCCACCAGCAGAGATGGGGACTCTAATTCACCCCTCCACTTT. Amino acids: CATSRDGDSNSPLHF.